The rows below give T cell receptor beta chains drawn from one sample of a study of cytomegalovirus exposure and HLA in healthy donors. Sequencing was performed with immunoSEQ multiplex PCR; in TCRdb, only in-frame clones are kept and a portion is missing. Of 95,000 to 150,000 clones listed, roughly 73% are singletons. The sequenced sample consisted of PBMCs. The source is a man in his sixties in good health and CMV-seropositive. Each CDR3 is given with its conserved first and last residue. A D gene is named only where the DNA matches it firmly. Size values are once, few and many counts, or a class for expanded clones, and some rows have none.

clone_size	v_call	d_call	j_call	cdr3_aa	cdr3_nt
.	TRBV21-1	.	TRBJ1-5	CASSKGAGQGAMISNQPQHF	TGTGCCAGCAGCAAAGGGGCGGGACAGGGGGCGATGATTAGCAATCAGCCCCAGCATTTT
.	TRBV15	.	TRBJ2-3	CATSRDLVDTQYF	TGTGCCACCAGCAGAGATCTAGTGGATACGCAGTATTTT
.	TRBV5-8	TRBD1	TRBJ1-5	CASGRDSRESNQPQHF	TGTGCCAGCGGCCGGGACAGCCGGGAGAGCAATCAGCCCCAGCATTTT
.	TRBV28	.	TRBJ1-6	CASSGGITPLHF	TGTGCCAGCAGTGGAGGCATAACACCCCTCCACTTT
once	TRBV28	.	TRBJ1-6	CASSYSHVANSPLHF	TGTGCCAGCAGTTACAGCCACGTCGCGAATTCACCCCTCCACTTT
.	TRBV7-8	.	TRBJ1-5	CASSLGHGSNQPQHF	TGTGCCAGCAGCTTGGGGCATGGTAGCAATCAGCCCCAGCATTTT
once	TRBV2	TRBD1	TRBJ2-2	CASSRTGEDTGELFF	TGTGCCAGCAGTCGGACAGGGGAGGACACCGGGGAGCTGTTTTTT
.	TRBV5-1	.	TRBJ1-4	CASSLLTGTNEKLFF	TGCGCCAGCAGCTTGCTTACAGGGACTAATGAAAAACTGTTTTTT
.	TRBV19	TRBD1	TRBJ1-6	CASSGGQLNSPLHF	TGTGCCAGTAGTGGGGGACAGTTGAATTCACCCCTCCACTTT
.	TRBV18	TRBD1	TRBJ2-7	CASSARQGAHEQYF	TGTGCCAGCTCAGCACGACAGGGGGCCCACGAGCAGTACTTC
.	TRBV4-1	.	TRBJ2-7	CASSPAESSYEQYF	TGCGCCAGCAGCCCCGCCGAGAGCTCCTACGAGCAGTACTTC
.	TRBV7-9	TRBD1	TRBJ2-3	CASSFSGQSTDTQYF	TGTGCCAGCAGCTTTTCGGGACAGAGCACAGATACGCAGTATTTT
.	TRBV27	.	TRBJ1-5	CASSLSGRDQPQHF	TGTGCCAGCAGTTTATCGGGGAGGGACCAGCCCCAGCATTTT
.	TRBV4-2	TRBD2	TRBJ2-3	CASSQASGGALGTQYF	TGTGCCAGCAGCCAAGCTAGCGGGGGGGCGCTAGGAACGCAGTATTTT
.	TRBV5-1	TRBD2	TRBJ2-3	CASSSSGGSDTQYF	TGCGCCAGCAGCTCGAGCGGGGGGTCAGATACGCAGTATTTT
.	TRBV5-1	.	TRBJ2-2	CASSMTVRGELFF	TGCGCCAGCAGCATGACGGTGAGGGGGGAGCTGTTTTTT
.	TRBV5-6	.	TRBJ1-2	CASDYGVGNYGYTF	TGTGCCAGCGATTATGGAGTTGGAAACTATGGCTACACCTTC
.	TRBV9	.	TRBJ1-4	CASSGRTNNEKLFF	TGTGCCAGCAGCGGACGAACTAATAATGAAAAACTGTTTTTT
.	TRBV19	.	TRBJ2-3	CASSIRGGARTNTQYF	TGTGCCAGTAGTATTAGAGGAGGGGCTCGAACGAATACGCAGTATTTT
.	TRBV5-1	TRBD1	TRBJ1-1	CASRLQGVNTEAFF	TGCGCCAGCAGACTACAGGGGGTGAACACTGAAGCTTTCTTT
few	TRBV29-1	TRBD2	TRBJ2-2	CSVEEGPAGVSGELFF	TGCAGCGTTGAAGAGGGACCAGCGGGGGTATCCGGGGAGCTGTTTTTT
few	TRBV10-3	.	TRBJ2-7	CAASPTGSAYEQYF	TGTGCCGCGTCCCCGACAGGTTCTGCGTACGAGCAGTACTTC
few	TRBV6-1	.	TRBJ2-3	CASSSDVGRTDTQYF	TGTGCCAGCAGCTCCGACGTGGGGCGTACAGATACGCAGTATTTT
few	TRBV20-1	.	TRBJ2-5	CSARSGETQYF	TGCAGTGCTCGTTCGGGGGAGACCCAGTACTTC
few	TRBV9	TRBD1	TRBJ2-2	CASSRQGGTGELFF	TGTGCCAGCAGCCGACAGGGGGGCACCGGGGAGCTGTTTTTT
.	TRBV7-9	.	TRBJ2-7	CSSSLGLTPSEAYEQYF	TGTTCCAGCAGCTTAGGGCTTACGCCCAGTGAGGCCTACGAGCAGTACTTC
few	TRBV21-1	.	TRBJ1-4	CASSYLSLTATNEKLFF	TGTGCCAGCAGCTACCTGTCGCTAACTGCAACTAATGAAAAACTGTTTTTT
.	TRBV11-2	.	TRBJ1-1	CASSFYTEAFF	TGTGCCAGCAGCTTCTACACTGAAGCTTTCTTT
.	TRBV30	TRBD1	TRBJ1-1	CAWSSTGSNTEAFF	TGTGCCTGGAGTTCGACAGGGTCCAACACTGAAGCTTTCTTT
.	TRBV5-8	.	TRBJ2-7	CASSYGQPVSYEQYF	TGTGCCAGCAGCTACGGACAGCCAGTATCCTACGAGCAGTACTTC
once	TRBV6-1	.	TRBJ2-7	CASSEWAGSYYEQYF	TGTGCCAGCAGTGAATGGGCAGGGTCATACTACGAGCAGTACTTC
.	TRBV6-6	TRBD1	TRBJ2-7	CASSYGQGREQYF	TGTGCCAGCAGTTACGGACAGGGCAGGGAGCAGTACTTC
.	TRBV30	TRBD2	TRBJ2-5	CAWSVGGGETQYF	TGTGCCTGGAGTGTAGGCGGGGGGGAGACCCAGTACTTC
.	TRBV7-9	TRBD1	TRBJ1-4	CASSAYGQDLFF	TGTGCCAGCAGCGCCTACGGACAGGACCTGTTTTTT
.	TRBV7-3	TRBD1	TRBJ2-7	CASSPSTGHYEQYF	TGTGCCAGCAGCCCCTCGACAGGGCACTACGAGCAGTACTTC